Listed below are T cell receptor beta chains from one sample, sequenced in a study of blood T cell repertoires in COVID-19. The repertoire was sequenced with immunoSEQ multiplex PCR; TCRdb's copy has only in-frame clones and lacks some. The table lists fewer than 120,000 clones, over 75% of them singletons, with 16% in the top ten. Sequenced: peripheral blood. These receptors originate from a woman of 80 years or more with active or convalescent COVID-19. Both conserved end residues are part of each CDR3. The order of the fields is CDR3 DNA, CDR3 protein, V gene, D gene, clone size, J gene. The D gene is left open where the match is weak. Rows give clone size only sometimes, using once, few, many, or a class for an expanded clone.

CDR3 DNA: TGTGCCAGCAGCGCTCACCCTAGCGGGGGCACAGATACGCAGTATTTT
CDR3 protein: CASSAHPSGGTDTQYF
V gene: TRBV3-1/TRBV3-2
D gene: TRBD2
clone size: -
J gene: TRBJ2-3

CDR3 DNA: TGCGCCAGCAGCCGAATAGCGGGACGGTTCGGTGAGCAGTTCTTC
CDR3 protein: CASSRIAGRFGEQFF
V gene: TRBV4-3
D gene: TRBD2
clone size: -
J gene: TRBJ2-1

CDR3 DNA: TGTGCCAGCAGCCGGACAGGATCGCTTAACTATGGCTACACCTTC
CDR3 protein: CASSRTGSLNYGYTF
V gene: TRBV7-8
D gene: TRBD1
clone size: -
J gene: TRBJ1-2

CDR3 DNA: TGCGCCAGCAGCTTGGACGGGAGTACCTACAATGAGCAGTTCTTC
CDR3 protein: CASSLDGSTYNEQFF
V gene: TRBV5-1
D gene: -
clone size: -
J gene: TRBJ2-1

CDR3 DNA: TGTGCCAGCTCACCACCGACAGTGCGCATGAACACTGAAGCTTTCTTT
CDR3 protein: CASSPPTVRMNTEAFF
V gene: TRBV18
D gene: -
clone size: once
J gene: TRBJ1-1

CDR3 DNA: TGTGCCAGCAGCTTGGCCAGCGTCTCGCGTGGCTACACCTTC
CDR3 protein: CASSLASVSRGYTF
V gene: TRBV5-4
D gene: -
clone size: -
J gene: TRBJ1-2

CDR3 DNA: TGTGCCAGCAGCTTATGGCGGGGGGAGTACAACTCGGAAGCTTTCTTT
CDR3 protein: CASSLWRGEYNSEAFF
V gene: TRBV11-2
D gene: -
clone size: -
J gene: TRBJ1-1

CDR3 DNA: TGCAGTGTCAGCGGGTACTACGAGCAGTACTTC
CDR3 protein: CSVSGYYEQYF
V gene: TRBV20-1
D gene: -
clone size: -
J gene: TRBJ2-7

CDR3 DNA: TGCAGTGCTAGTCGGTGGGGCTACACCTTC
CDR3 protein: CSASRWGYTF
V gene: TRBV20-1
D gene: -
clone size: -
J gene: TRBJ1-2

CDR3 DNA: TGTGCCAGCAGCTTCCGGGACTCGAAGGTGGATACGCAGTATTTT
CDR3 protein: CASSFRDSKVDTQYF
V gene: TRBV7-9
D gene: -
clone size: -
J gene: TRBJ2-3

CDR3 DNA: TGTGCCAGCAGCGCAGGGGCGAGAGAGACCCAGTACTTC
CDR3 protein: CASSAGARETQYF
V gene: TRBV9
D gene: -
clone size: -
J gene: TRBJ2-5

CDR3 DNA: TGTGCCAGCTCACCACGGGCAGGGGCGCGCGGTAGTGGCTACACCTTC
CDR3 protein: CASSPRAGARGSGYTF
V gene: TRBV18
D gene: -
clone size: -
J gene: TRBJ1-2

CDR3 DNA: TGTGCCAGCAGCACTAGCGGGAGTAACACCGGGGAGCTGTTTTTT
CDR3 protein: CASSTSGSNTGELFF
V gene: TRBV9
D gene: TRBD2
clone size: -
J gene: TRBJ2-2

CDR3 DNA: TGCGCCAGCAGCGTACAGCGGTCCACAGATACGCAGTATTTT
CDR3 protein: CASSVQRSTDTQYF
V gene: TRBV5-1
D gene: -
clone size: -
J gene: TRBJ2-3

CDR3 DNA: TGTGCCAGCAGCTCCTTAGCGGGAGGGGTATACGAGCAGTACTTC
CDR3 protein: CASSSLAGGVYEQYF
V gene: TRBV7-8
D gene: TRBD2
clone size: -
J gene: TRBJ2-7

CDR3 DNA: TGTGCCAGCAGCCAAGATGGGATAGCGGTCTCACAAGAGACCCAGTACTTC
CDR3 protein: CASSQDGIAVSQETQYF
V gene: TRBV4-2
D gene: -
clone size: -
J gene: TRBJ2-5

CDR3 DNA: TGTGCCAGCAGTGACCAGGGAAGCTCCTACGAGCAGTACTTC
CDR3 protein: CASSDQGSSYEQYF
V gene: TRBV2
D gene: -
clone size: -
J gene: TRBJ2-7

CDR3 DNA: TGCAGCGTGGGGGGACTAGCGGGCGGTAGCACAGATACGCAGTATTTT
CDR3 protein: CSVGGLAGGSTDTQYF
V gene: TRBV29-1
D gene: TRBD2
clone size: -
J gene: TRBJ2-3

CDR3 DNA: TGTGCCAGCAGCGTCCGGTCCTCTGGGGCCAACGTCCTGACTTTC
CDR3 protein: CASSVRSSGANVLTF
V gene: TRBV9
D gene: -
clone size: -
J gene: TRBJ2-6